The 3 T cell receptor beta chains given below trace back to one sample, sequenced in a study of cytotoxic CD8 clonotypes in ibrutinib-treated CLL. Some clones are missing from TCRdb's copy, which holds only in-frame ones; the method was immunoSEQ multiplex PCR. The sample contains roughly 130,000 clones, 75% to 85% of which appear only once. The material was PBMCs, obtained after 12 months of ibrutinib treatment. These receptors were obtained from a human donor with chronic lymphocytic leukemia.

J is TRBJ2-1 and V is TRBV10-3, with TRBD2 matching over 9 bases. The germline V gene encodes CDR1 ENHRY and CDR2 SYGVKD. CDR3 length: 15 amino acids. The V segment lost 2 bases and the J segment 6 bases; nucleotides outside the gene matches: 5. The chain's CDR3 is CAISEGLAGSNEQFF. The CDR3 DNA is TGTGCCATCAGTGAGGGGCTAGCGGGAAGCAATGAGCAGTTCTTC.

CDR3 nucleotide sequence: TGTGCCAGCAGCCGTACAGCTTACAAGGTTGTCTATGAGCAGTTCTTC. This translates into CASSRTAYKVVYEQFF. The V and J genes are TRBV11-2 and TRBJ2-1; D is unresolved. The CDR3 spans 16 residues. V lost 5 bases to trimming and J lost 8 bases, with 22 bases between them. Germline assignment: CDR1 SGHAT and CDR2 FQNNGV. Using reference TRBV11-2 and TRBJ2-1 for the parts outside the CDR3, the full variable domain is EAGVAQSPRYKIIEKRQSVAFWCNPISGHATLYWYQQILGQGPKLLIQFQNNGVVDDSQLPKDRFSAERLKGVDSTLKIQPAKLEDSAVYLCASSRTAYKVVYEQFFGPGTRLTVL.

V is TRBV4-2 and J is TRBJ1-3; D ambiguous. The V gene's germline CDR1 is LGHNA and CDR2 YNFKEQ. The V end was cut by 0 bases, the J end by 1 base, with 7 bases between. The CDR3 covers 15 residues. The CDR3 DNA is TGTGCCAGCAGCCAAGATGAGCCGTCTGGAAACACCATATATTTT. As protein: CASSQDEPSGNTIYF.